The clone carrying this TCR beta chain came up a few times. What it binds is unknown. The sample carries other DNA sequences with the same CDR3. The data stem from a study of radiation and T cells in renal cell carcinoma. Treatment in this sample: 15 Gy SBRT to primary tumor, nephrectomy 4 weeks later. Clear cell pathology was present in this patient's renal cell carcinoma. Whole-study findings and limits: From baseline, blood top tumor clonotypes peaked at 2 weeks post-radiation. Dominant CDR3 motifs were more common in irradiated tumors than controls. Only small tumor regions of about 0.97 g were sampled.

Sequenced by immunoSEQ multiplex PCR; TCRdb stores in-frame clones only, minus some. The table records under 25,000 clones, 55% to 80% of them present only once. The source is a woman aged 70-85 years with renal cell carcinoma. The specimen was tumor tissue, collected from a patient whose treatment included radiotherapy and nephrectomy.

The CDR3 nucleotides are TGTGCCAGCAGCGTAGGCGGGGACTATGGCTACACCTTC. Protein: CASSVGGDYGYTF. The gene calls are TRBV9 and TRBJ1-2; D is unclear. This CDR3 is 13 amino acids long. CDR1 SGDLS and CDR2 YYNGEE come from the germline V gene. Trimming took 0 bases from V and 3 from J, leaving 6 bases between them.